This T cell receptor (beta chain) came from a study of T cell responses to AZD1222 COVID-19 vaccine. The study's findings and limits: At baseline, seropositivity was found in only 6 or 7 AZD1222 recipients. Per reports, nearly half of all spike-specific TCRs target regions that are unmutated in variants. Rises in breadth and depth of Spike-specific TCRs came after two AZD1222 doses. Repertoires were sampled only after the peak T cell response.

In germline, CDR1 is GTSNPN, CDR2 SVGIG (reference sequence). J was trimmed by 6 bases and V by 2 bases; bases with no gene match: 17. The CDR3 runs to 18 residues. Profiling relied on immunoSEQ multiplex PCR, and the TCRdb table lists in-frame clones only, not all of them. The table records 200,000 or so clones, 93% of them present only once. As to this clone: Antigen unknown.

The sample in question was peripheral blood, obtained on day 0 of MenACWY control vaccination. V and J are TRBV30 and TRBJ1-2; 11 bases fit TRBD1. The clonotype originates from an adult in good health. CDR3 loop: CAWSRYGGQGVSKDGYTF. The CDR3 DNA is TGTGCCTGGAGTCGCTACGGGGGACAGGGGGTTTCGAAGGATGGCTACACCTTC.